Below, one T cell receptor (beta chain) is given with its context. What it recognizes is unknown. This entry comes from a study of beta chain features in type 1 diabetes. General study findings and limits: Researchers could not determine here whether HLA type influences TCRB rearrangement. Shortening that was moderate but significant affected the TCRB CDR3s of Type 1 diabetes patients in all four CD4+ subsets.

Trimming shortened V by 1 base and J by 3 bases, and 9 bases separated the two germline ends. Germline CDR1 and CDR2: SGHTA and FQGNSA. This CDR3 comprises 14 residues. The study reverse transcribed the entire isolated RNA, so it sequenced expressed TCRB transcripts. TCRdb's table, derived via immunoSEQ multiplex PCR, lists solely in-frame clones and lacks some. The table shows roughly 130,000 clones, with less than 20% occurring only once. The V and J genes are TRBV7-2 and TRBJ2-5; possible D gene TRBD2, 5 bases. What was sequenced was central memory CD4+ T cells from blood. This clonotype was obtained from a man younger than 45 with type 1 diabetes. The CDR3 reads CASSLVWEKETQYF. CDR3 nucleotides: TGTGCCAGCAGCTTAGTATGGGAGAAAGAGACCCAGTACTTC.